The 30 T cell receptor beta chains in this list originate from one sample, sequenced in a study of graft-versus-host responses after intestinal transplantation (TCRdb year 2021). The sample's time point, from its label and the paper: cells obtained before transplantation from donor or recipient. Library creation used the immunoSEQ multiplex PCR assay. TCRdb mirrors the immuneACCESS table, restricted to in-frame sequences. Some clones are absent from its copies; in checked studies, under half trace to an unresolved V gene, and the reason for the others is unknown. The sample table lists 5,000 or so clones, roughly 32% of them with a count of one. The ten biggest clones cover approximately 5% of the sample. The material sequenced was alloreactive CD4+ T cells from a mixed lymphocyte reaction culture, taken before transplantation. In light of the paper, this sample's cell subset or site label describes: CFSE-low proliferating T cells sorted from approximately six-day pre-transplant mixed lymphocyte reaction (GvH or HvG direction). Receptors originate from a human patient who was an organ donor for intestinal transplantation.

Here the CDR3 reads CASSMRGGPYEQYF. CDR3 DNA sequence: TGTGCCAGTAGTATGCGGGGGGGCCCCTACGAGCAGTACTTC. This chain connects TRBV19 to TRBJ2-7; 9 nucleotides agree with TRBD2. Germline CDR1 LNHDA, CDR2 SQIVND (reference sequence). The J segment lost 2 bases and the V segment lost 3 bases, leaving 2 bases of the junction unmatched. The CDR3 extends over 14 amino acids.

This chain links TRBV4-1 with TRBJ2-7, with TRBD2 matching 8 bases. CDR1 MGHRA and CDR2 YSYEKL come from the germline V gene. The CDR3 is 16 residues long. Trimming took 3 bases from V and 5 from J; bases not matched to a gene: 12. The CDR3 DNA sequence: TGCGCCAGCAGCCATTTACGGGGGGGTATTATCAACGAGCAGTACTTC. Amino acid sequence: CASSHLRGGIINEQYF.

The gene calls are TRBV27 and TRBJ1-6; TRBD1 might be the D (5 bases). Trimming took 6 bases from V and 9 from J, leaving 21 bases between them. The CDR3 extends over 16 amino acids. From germline, CDR1 is MNHEY and CDR2 SMNVEV (reference sequence). CDR3 loop: CASSPHRSTRISPLHF. CDR3 nucleotide sequence: TGTGCCAGCAGCCCTCACAGGTCCACTAGAATTTCACCCCTCCACTTT.

About this clone: The sample has other DNA sequences that encode this CDR3 too. V gene TRBV30 combines with J gene TRBJ1-2, with D perhaps TRBD1 (6 bases). Trimming removed 6 bases from V and 3 bases from J, with 17 bases in between. The CDR3 consists of 14 residues. Germline V gene sequence: CDR1 GTSNPN, CDR2 SVGIG (reference sequence). CDR3 region: CACRQRGPDYGYTF. CDR3 nucleotides: TGTGCCTGCCGGCAACGGGGGCCGGACTATGGCTACACCTTC.

This clone has a handful of counts. The chain couples TRBV11-2 to TRBJ2-7; D might be TRBD1 or TRBD2, each matching 5 bases. CDR3 size: 13 residues. The germline gives CDR1 SGHAT, CDR2 FQNNGV. Trimming removed 0 bases at V and 2 bases at J, with 5 bases between. As DNA, the CDR3 is TGTGCCAGCAGCTTAGAGGGGGCCTACGAGCAGTACTTC. Encoded protein: CASSLEGAYEQYF.

V and J are TRBV2 and TRBJ2-1; 7 bases line up with TRBD1. This CDR3 is built from 15 residues. Germline CDR1 is SNHLY and CDR2 is FYNNEI. Germline trimming cut 6 bases from V and 0 bases from J; bases unmatched to any gene: 5. The CDR3 DNA reads TGTGCCAGCAGATACCGGGACAGCTCCTACAATGAGCAGTTCTTC. Protein sequence: CASRYRDSSYNEQFF. The entire variable domain, with the rest obtained from reference TRBV2 and TRBJ2-1, is as follows: EPEVTQTPSHQVTQMGQEVILRCVPISNHLYFYWYRQILGQKVEFLVSFYNNEISEKSEIFDDQFSVERPDGSNFTLKIRSTKLEDSAMYFCASRYRDSSYNEQFFGPGTRLTVL.

Only a few counts were recorded for this clone. The CDR3: CASSQVTRVGYTF. The CDR3 region has the DNA TGCGCCAGCAGCCAAGTTACCAGGGTTGGCTACACCTTC. The V and J genes are TRBV4-1 and TRBJ1-2; weak D call: TRBD1 (5 bases). Trimming left V 1 base short and J 7 bases short, with 10 bases between. CDR1 is MGHRA, CDR2 YSYEKL, per germline. CDR3 length equals 13 residues.

The sample holds a few counts of this clone. The chain joins TRBV30 to TRBJ1-2, with 7 nucleotides matching TRBD1. With V trimmed by 3 bases and J by 5 bases, 9 bases remained unmatched. This CDR3 comprises 14 residues. Germline CDR1 is GTSNPN and CDR2 is SVGIG (reference sequence). The CDR3 DNA reads TGTGCCTGGAGAGGAGGGGGCACCCTTTATGGCTACACCTTC. Protein: CAWRGGGTLYGYTF.

By sample share, this clone is medium-sized. The CDR3 here is CSVDRGLAGGGEQFF. The DNA for the CDR3 is TGCAGCGTTGACAGGGGGCTAGCGGGAGGTGGTGAGCAGTTCTTC. V is TRBV29-1 and J is TRBJ2-1, with TRBD2 matching 11 bases. V was pared by 3 bases and J by 9 bases, with 10 bases of the junction left unmatched. Per germline, CDR1 SQVTM and CDR2 ANQGSEA. CDR3 length equals 15 residues.

This clone has only a few counts. V gene TRBV7-9 combines with J gene TRBJ2-7; no firm D call. This CDR3 spans 11 amino acids. From germline, CDR1 is SEHNR and CDR2 FQNEAQ (reference sequence). V lost 4 bases and J lost 2, with 3 bases in between. This CDR3 reads CASSSAYEQYF. The CDR3 DNA sequence: TGTGCCAGCAGCTCCGCCTACGAGCAGTACTTC.

This clone has a handful of counts. The chain recombines TRBV5-8 with TRBJ2-3; TRBD2 matches at 9 bases. Germline values: CDR1 SGHTS, CDR2 YDEGEE. J was trimmed by 7 bases and V by 6 bases; bases with no gene match: 9. The CDR3 has 14 amino acids. The CDR3 is CASTLAGFLYTQYF. CDR3 sequence (DNA): TGTGCCAGCACCCTAGCGGGGTTTTTATATACGCAGTATTTT.

In its sample, this clone was seen a few times. This chain links TRBV6-1 with TRBJ2-3; the D gene is possibly TRBD2 (5 bases). This CDR3 spans 12 amino acids. CDR1 is MNHNS, CDR2 SASEGT, per germline. Trimming took off 9 bases at V and 9 bases at J, with 16 bases between the two ends. CDR3 in amino acids: CASWTPPGTQYF. The CDR3 region has the DNA TGTGCCAGTTGGACTCCACCAGGCACGCAGTATTTT.

This clone was observed once. The rearrangement joins TRBV5-5 to TRBJ1-4; D perhaps matches TRBD1 (6 bases). The CDR3 is 15 residues long. The ends were cut back, 0 bases at V and 5 bases at J, with 11 bases in the middle. From germline, CDR1 is SGHKS and CDR2 YYEKEE (reference sequence). CDR3 in DNA: TGTGCCAGCAGCTTGGGTTACCAGGGGAATGAAAAACTGTTTTTT. It yields the protein CASSLGYQGNEKLFF.

This clone is large (0.1 to 1%). This sequence joins TRBV10-2 and TRBJ1-4; D not resolved. The CDR3 consists of 12 residues. CDR1 is WSHSY and CDR2 is SAAADI in the germline V gene. Trimming stripped 7 bases from V and 5 bases from J, with 8 bases between. CDR3 protein: CASNGENEKLFF. CDR3 in DNA: TGCGCCAGCAACGGGGAGAATGAAAAACTGTTTTTT.

As for this clone: This may be a read error: a much more frequent sequence differs by one nucleotide. Other DNA sequences in the same sample also yield this CDR3. The rearrangement joins TRBV30 to TRBJ1-2; D might be TRBD1 (6 bases). V lost 3 bases and J lost 4, with 12 bases in between. The CDR3 totals 13 residues. Germline CDR1 and CDR2: GTSNPN and SVGIG (reference sequence). The CDR3 DNA reads as TGTGCCTGGAGGGGTCAGGGGAGCTATGGCTACACCTTC. Translated: CAWRGQGSYGYTF.

The CDR3 region has the DNA TGCGCCAGCTCGGTGGAAACTGGAAACACCATATATTTT. As protein: CASSVETGNTIYF. The gene calls are TRBV5-1 and TRBJ1-3; D uncertain. CDR3 length equals 13 residues. V gave up 7 bases and J gave up 2 bases, with 10 bases separating them. Germline V gene sequence: CDR1 SGHRS, CDR2 YFSETQ.

This clone was counted between two and nine times. This sequence joins TRBV5-1 and TRBJ2-7, with D possibly being TRBD2 (7 bases). Germline CDR1 reads SGHRS; CDR2 reads YFSETQ. The CDR3 is 14 amino acids. V was trimmed by 0 bases and J by 4 bases, leaving 11 bases between them. CDR3 coding DNA: TGCGCCAGCAGCTTGGATGGGGGGGCTTACGAGCAGTACTTC. This sequence encodes CASSLDGGAYEQYF.

The chain has TRBV10-1 and TRBJ1-1; 7 nucleotides match TRBD1. V was clipped by 0 bases and J by 5 bases; unmatched bases: 6. The CDR3 extends over 15 amino acids. Germline V gene lookup returns CDR1 WNHNN and CDR2 SYGVQD (reference sequence). In DNA, the CDR3 is TGCGCCAGCAGTGAGTCCTTTACAGGGGCTACTGAAGCTTTCTTT. Its protein product is CASSESFTGATEAFF.

In its sample, this clone ranks as medium-sized. The gene calls are TRBV11-3 and TRBJ2-1; 9 bases are a match to TRBD2. The CDR3 totals 13 residues. From germline, CDR1 is SGHNT and CDR2 YENEEA. V lost 5 bases, J lost 8 bases, and 4 bases stayed unmatched. CDR3 protein: CASSGLAPHEQFF. The CDR3 DNA follows: TGTGCCAGCAGCGGACTAGCGCCGCATGAGCAGTTCTTC.

J is TRBJ1-6 and V is TRBV7-2; 11 nucleotides align to TRBD1. Germline V lookup: CDR1 SGHTA, CDR2 FQGNSA. The CDR3 length is 17 residues. V lost 1 base to trimming and J lost 2 bases; unmatched junction nucleotides: 1. CDR3 protein: CASSLGTGGAYNSPLHF. The DNA of the CDR3 is TGTGCCAGCAGCTTAGGGACAGGGGGCGCCTATAATTCACCCCTCCACTTT.

This rearrangement joins TRBV9 to TRBJ2-2, with 7 bases lining up with TRBD1. The V gene's germline CDR1 is SGDLS and CDR2 YYNGEE. The J segment lost 7 bases and the V segment lost 1 base, leaving 1 base of the junction unmatched. This CDR3 spans 13 amino acids. The CDR3 sequence is CASSVYRGGELFF. CDR3 sequence (DNA): TGTGCCAGCAGCGTATACAGGGGCGGGGAGCTGTTTTTT.

The rearrangement joins TRBV19 to TRBJ2-5; 7 positions agree with TRBD2. From germline, CDR1 is LNHDA and CDR2 SQIVND (reference sequence). CDR3 length: 16 amino acids. The J segment lost 4 bases and the V segment lost 7 bases, leaving 15 bases of the junction unmatched. The CDR3 region has the DNA TGTGCCAGTAAAAAAGGTTGGGGGGGTCGGGGAGAGACCCAGTACTTC. It is translated as CASKKGWGGRGETQYF.

The chain uses TRBV14 and TRBJ2-2; D call uncertain. Germline CDR1 reads SGHDN; CDR2 reads FVKESK. This CDR3 is built from 12 residues. V lost 5 bases to trimming and J lost 7 bases, with 8 bases between them. The CDR3, as DNA: TGTGCCAGCAGCAACTGGGGCGGGGAGCTGTTTTTT. This translates into CASSNWGGELFF.

This chain uses TRBV30 with TRBJ1-5; possible D gene TRBD1, 5 bases. The V gene's germline CDR1 is GTSNPN and CDR2 SVGIG (reference sequence). V dropped 0 bases and J dropped 2 bases, with 17 bases sitting between them. The CDR3 is 17 amino acids. This chain's CDR3 is CAWSVAGTSGGNQPQHF. Written as DNA, the CDR3 is TGTGCCTGGAGTGTAGCCGGGACGTCGGGAGGCAATCAGCCCCAGCATTTT.

The V gene is TRBV27, the J gene TRBJ1-2; D is ambiguous. The CDR3 is made up of 11 amino acids. Germline assignment: CDR1 MNHEY and CDR2 SMNVEV (reference sequence). V shed 4 bases and J shed 5 bases, with 5 bases lying between them. CDR3 nucleotides: TGTGCCAGCAGTTCGGGGTATGGCTACACCTTC. It encodes CASSSGYGYTF.

This clone was picked up a small number of times. This chain uses TRBV29-1 with TRBJ1-2; TRBD1 aligns across 7 bases. The CDR3 consists of 12 residues. The J segment lost 4 bases and the V segment lost 1 base, leaving 0 bases of the junction unmatched. CDR1 and CDR2 from the germline V gene are SQVTM and ANQGSEA. CDR3: CSVEAGGYGYTF. CDR3 DNA: TGCAGCGTTGAAGCAGGGGGCTATGGCTACACCTTC.

This clone is medium-sized. The rearrangement links TRBV18 to TRBJ1-2; D call uncertain. The CDR3 loop spans 14 amino acids. V lost 2 bases, J lost 0 bases, and 7 bases lay in between. Germline CDR1 is KGHSH and CDR2 is LQKENI. The CDR3: CASSPGLANYGYTF. The CDR3 DNA reads TGTGCCAGCTCACCAGGGTTAGCTAACTATGGCTACACCTTC.

A few counts support this clone. V and J are TRBV5-1 and TRBJ1-2, with a tentative D call TRBD1 (6 bases). CDR3 length equals 15 residues. Germline CDR1 SGHRS, CDR2 YFSETQ. With 0 bases removed from V and 2 bases from J, the gap between germline ends came to 11 bases. CDR3 sequence (DNA): TGCGCCAGCAGCTTGGTACCCGGGACAAACTATGGCTACACCTTC. It codes for CASSLVPGTNYGYTF.

The chain uses TRBV11-2 and TRBJ2-3; D is undetermined. The CDR3 totals 12 residues. The V and J ends lost 6 bases and 6 bases respectively, with 10 bases between them. CDR1 SGHAT and CDR2 FQNNGV come from the germline V gene. DNA of the CDR3: TGTGCCAGCAGTTACGCCGGGGATACGCAGTATTTT. It specifies CASSYAGDTQYF. The entire variable domain, with the rest obtained from reference TRBV11-2 and TRBJ2-3, is as follows: EAGVAQSPRYKIIEKRQSVAFWCNPISGHATLYWYQQILGQGPKLLIQFQNNGVVDDSQLPKDRFSAERLKGVDSTLKIQPAKLEDSAVYLCASSYAGDTQYFGPGTRLTVL.

This clone was seen more than once but under ten times. A much more abundant neighbour one base away suggests this may be a read error. Other DNA variants within this sample encode the same CDR3. V and J are TRBV30 and TRBJ1-2; a weak D match, TRBD1 (5 bases). V was shortened by 3 bases and J by 7 bases, with 18 bases between the two germline ends. The CDR3 loop spans 14 amino acids. Germline V gives CDR1 GTSNPN, CDR2 SVGIG (reference sequence). CDR3 in DNA: TGTGCCTGGAGGCCGGGGCTGGCGGGGGGTGGCTACACCTTC. It yields the protein CAWRPGLAGGGYTF.